This TCR beta chain is drawn from a study of type 1 and type 2 diabetes patients. PCR was run on genomic DNA. A primer set of 30 forward and 13 reverse primers amplified the CDR3. MiXCR was run by TCRdb on the multiplex PCR reads, yielding one entry per CDR3 protein. The sample has fewer than 300,000 distinct CDR3 sequences, 40% to 50% seen once; the top ten hold around 13%. The CDR3 length is 14 residues. Germline CDR1 reads WNHNN; CDR2 reads SYGVQD (reference sequence). The receptor was derived from a man aged 18 to 30 with type 2 diabetes. This chain uses TRBV10-1 with TRBJ2-1; possibly TRBD2 for D (6 bases). TRBJ2-7 matches the DNA end more closely, so the J call is doubtful. The sample was peripheral blood mononuclear cells (PBMCs). CDR3 bases: TGCGCCAGCTCCCAGGGACTTTCCTACAATGAGCAGTACTTC. Encoded protein: CASSQGLSYNEQYF.